What follows are 27 T cell receptor beta chains derived from one specimen sequenced in a study of T cells in women clearing cervical HPV infection. Some clones are missing from TCRdb's copy, which holds only in-frame ones; the method was immunoSEQ multiplex PCR. The specimen's table records tens of thousands of clones. Source material: blood buffy coat. Receptor source: a woman between 18 and 75 years old with a cervical HPV16 infection that either progressed to CIN3+ or cleared (not recorded which).

As to this clone: The CDR3 goes on 3 residues after the read ends, and that part is filled in from the germline J gene. The chain links TRBV2 to TRBJ1-1; TRBD1 matches 8 bases. Germline loops: CDR1 SNHLY, CDR2 FYNNEI. V trimming: 6 bases; J trimming: 5 bases; junction bases outside the gene matches: 8. The CDR3 extends over 14 amino acids. The CDR3 bases that were read are TGTGCCAGCAGCTCCACAGGGGGGGGGACTGAA. It specifies CASSSTGGGTE. The entire CDR3 is CASSSTGGGTEAFF.

In regard to this clone: The CDR3 end lies 3 residues beyond the end of the read and is filled in from the germline J gene. The chain is built from TRBV7-9 and TRBJ1-6, with TRBD1 matching 10 bases. This CDR3 contains 14 residues. Per germline, CDR1 SEHNR and CDR2 FQNEAQ (reference sequence). The CDR3 is CASSSSGTGVTLHF. The DNA read from the CDR3 is TGTGCCAGCAGCTCCTCCGGGACAGGGGTCACC.

Its frequency marks this clone as medium-sized. The read terminates 3 residues before the CDR3 end, so the remaining end is supplied by the germline J gene. This rearrangement joins TRBV6-1 to TRBJ2-7; 8 bases match TRBD1. This CDR3 has 15 amino acids. V lost 3 bases, J lost 2 bases, and 6 bases stayed unmatched. Germline V gene lookup returns CDR1 MNHNS and CDR2 SASEGT. CDR3 DNA (partial): TGTGCCAGCAGTGATGACAGGGGTAGAACCTACGAG. Translation: CASSDDRGRTYE. The complete CDR3 protein is CASSDDRGRTYEQYF.

As concerns this clone: The CDR3 end lies 3 residues beyond the end of the read and is filled in from the germline J gene. The genes are TRBV28 and TRBJ1-3; D remains unclear. Germline lookup yields CDR1 MDHEN and CDR2 SYDVKM. The CDR3 has 14 amino acids. V was clipped by 6 bases and J by 1 base, with 10 bases between them. The covered CDR3 bases are TGTGCCAGCAGGGGCGGGCCGTCTGGAAACACC. Its protein product is CASRGGPSGNT. The entire CDR3 sequence reads CASRGGPSGNTIYF.

About this clone itself: The missing CDR3 end, 3 residues past where the read stops, is filled in from the germline J gene. V gene TRBV13 combines with J gene TRBJ1-3; 11 nucleotides line up with TRBD1. The length of the CDR3 is 20 residues. Germline CDR1 PRHDT, CDR2 FYEKMQ (reference sequence). V shed 5 bases and J 2 bases; nucleotides not matched to a gene: 17. CDR3 DNA (partial): TGTGCCAGCAGCCACCGAAATGAGGGGGACAGGGGGGACACTGGAAACACC. Protein: CASSHRNEGDRGDTGNT. The complete CDR3 protein is CASSHRNEGDRGDTGNTIYF.

Of note for this clone: The sequence runs out 3 residues before the end of the CDR3; the remainder is reconstructed from the germline J gene. This chain connects TRBV28 to TRBJ2-1, with 10 nucleotides matching TRBD2. Per the germline V gene, CDR1 is MDHEN and CDR2 is SYDVKM. J lost 6 bases, V lost 6 bases, and 11 bases had no gene match. CDR3 size: 16 residues. This CDR3 is CASRPVTSGHFNEQFF. The CDR3 DNA, read in part, is TGTGCCAGCAGACCCGTGACTAGCGGGCATTTCAATGAG.

Of note for this clone: The observed sequence ends 3 residues before the CDR3 terminus, with the missing tail filled in from the germline J gene. This chain links TRBV5-1 with TRBJ2-7; the match to TRBD1 covers 9 bases. The ends lost 5 bases at V and 4 bases at J; junction bases unmatched: 4. The CDR3 length is 13 residues. CDR1 and CDR2 (germline): SGHRS, YFSETQ. The CDR3 here is CASRRQGGYEQYF. The DNA read from the CDR3 is TGCGCCAGCAGGCGACAGGGGGGGTACGAG.

The sequenced CDR3 bases are TGTGCCAGCAGCTTAGTCCCAGCTAATGAAAAA. Protein sequence: CASSLVPANEK. The CDR3, in full, reads CASSLVPANEKLFF. The V and J genes are TRBV7-8 and TRBJ1-4; unclear D gene. The DNA ends 3 residues before the CDR3 does, and the rest of the CDR3 is filled in from the germline J gene. The CDR3 is 14 amino acids. Per the germline V gene, CDR1 is SGHVS and CDR2 is FQNEAQ. Trimming removed 1 base at V and 3 bases at J, with 6 bases between.

As for this clone: The read stops 3 residues short of the end of the CDR3; the missing end is completed from the germline J gene. The rearrangement joins TRBV2 to TRBJ2-1; 11 nucleotides agree with TRBD2. J gave up 0 bases and V 8 bases, and 6 bases lay outside the gene matches. Germline V gene lookup returns CDR1 SNHLY and CDR2 FYNNEI. The CDR3 runs to 16 residues. CDR3 amino acids: CASLGLAESSYNEQFF. The part of the CDR3 DNA that was read is TGTGCCAGCCTGGGACTAGCGGAGAGCTCCTACAATGAG.

Regarding this clone: The read falls 3 residues short of the CDR3 end, and the missing part is taken from the germline J gene. The rearrangement links TRBV18 to TRBJ2-7, with 8 bases fitting TRBD1. Germline V CDR1 and CDR2: KGHSH, LQKENI. V shed 6 bases and J 3 bases; nucleotides not matched to a gene: 13. There are 16 residues in the CDR3. CDR3 bases read: TGTGCCAGCTCTCAATCCCCTGGACAGGGAGGCTACGAG. This gives the protein CASSQSPGQGGYE. From start to end, the CDR3 is CASSQSPGQGGYEQYF.

About this clone: The read terminates 3 residues before the CDR3 end, so the remaining end is supplied by the germline J gene. V is TRBV5-1 and J is TRBJ1-1; TRBD1 matches at 11 bases. Per germline, CDR1 SGHRS and CDR2 YFSETQ. CDR3 length equals 15 residues. V lost 3 bases, J lost 2 bases, and 3 bases stayed unmatched. This CDR3 is CASSWTGGLNTEAFF. The covered CDR3 bases are TGCGCCAGCAGCTGGACAGGGGGCCTCAACACTGAA.

Comments on this clone: The read falls 3 residues short of the CDR3 end, and the missing part is taken from the germline J gene. This rearrangement joins TRBV5-1 to TRBJ2-5; the match to TRBD2 covers 7 bases. Per germline, CDR1 SGHRS and CDR2 YFSETQ. The ends lost 0 bases at V and 3 bases at J; junction bases unmatched: 5. The CDR3 runs 15 residues. Incomplete CDR3 DNA: TGCGCCAGCAGCTTGGAGGGGAGGGATGAAGAGACC. It codes for CASSLEGRDEET. The whole CDR3 sequence is CASSLEGRDEETQYF.

With respect to this clone: The sequence runs out 3 residues before the end of the CDR3; the remainder is reconstructed from the germline J gene. The V and J genes are TRBV14 and TRBJ2-5; TRBD1 aligns across 8 bases. The germline gives CDR1 SGHDN, CDR2 FVKESK. This CDR3 is built from 14 residues. Trimming at V came to 3 bases and at J to 5 bases, leaving 5 bases not matched to a gene. CDR3 bases read: TGTGCCAGCAGCCAGGGGGGACAGGAGGAGACC. This sequence encodes CASSQGGQEET. The complete CDR3 sequence is CASSQGGQEETQYF.

Concerning this clone: The read finishes 3 residues shy of the CDR3 end, and the germline J gene is used to complete it. The chain uses TRBV12-3 or TRBV12-4 and TRBJ1-1; 9 nucleotides match TRBD1. V was clipped by 0 bases and J by 1 base; unmatched bases: 0. The CDR3 consists of 15 residues. The CDR3 loop reads CASSLADRGNTEAFF. The CDR3 DNA, read in part, is TGTGCCAGCAGTTTAGCGGACAGGGGGAACACTGAA.

Worth noting for this clone: From the germline J gene comes the end of the CDR3, since the read stops 3 residues before it. The chain employs TRBV19 and TRBJ2-2; D call uncertain. CDR3 size: 15 residues. CDR1 is LNHDA, CDR2 SQIVND, per germline (reference sequence). Trimming shortened V by 2 bases and J by 4 bases, and 11 bases separated the two germline ends. The part of the CDR3 DNA that was read is TGTGCCAGTAGTATATCTGACAAGGGCACCGGGGAG. Encoded protein: CASSISDKGTGE. From start to end, the CDR3 is CASSISDKGTGELFF.

Of note for this clone: The read halts 3 residues ahead of the CDR3 end, with the missing end drawn from the germline J gene. The rearrangement joins TRBV20-1 to TRBJ1-5, with 7 bases that match TRBD1. The CDR3 loop spans 15 amino acids. V gave up 6 bases and J gave up 2 bases; unmatched junction bases: 10. Germline values: CDR1 DFQATT, CDR2 SNEGSKA (reference sequence). The CDR3 DNA, read in part, is TGCAGTGCCGAGGAGACAGGGTCGCGCAATCAGCCC. Its protein is CSAEETGSRNQP. The full CDR3 sequence reads CSAEETGSRNQPQHF.

About this clone itself: The CDR3 end is not reached by the read, which stops 3 residues before it; the germline J gene fills it in. The chain links TRBV20-1 to TRBJ2-1; the match to TRBD1 covers 8 bases. Trimming took 2 bases from V and 4 from J; bases not matched to a gene: 10. Germline-derived CDR1 and CDR2 are DFQATT and SNEGSKA (reference sequence). The CDR3 is made up of 16 amino acids. The sequenced CDR3 bases are TGCAGTGCTAGATATCCAGGGGGCAGGGGGTACAATGAG. This sequence encodes CSARYPGGRGYNE. The CDR3, in full, reads CSARYPGGRGYNEQFF.

With respect to this clone: The CDR3 extends 3 residues past the end of the read, so its final part is completed from the germline J gene. The V call is TRBV6-4, the J call TRBJ2-2; 9 bases match TRBD2. Germline lookup yields CDR1 MRHNA and CDR2 SNTAGT. V lost 0 bases to trimming and J lost 5 bases; unmatched junction nucleotides: 4. This CDR3 has 16 amino acids. Here the CDR3 reads CASSDSGLAGTGELFF. The sequenced part of the CDR3 DNA is TGTGCCAGCAGTGACTCCGGGCTAGCGGGGACCGGGGAG.

To note about this clone: The CDR3 extends 3 residues past the end of the read, so its final part is completed from the germline J gene. The rearrangement links TRBV5-5 to TRBJ2-1; 7 positions match TRBD2. From germline, CDR1 is SGHKS and CDR2 YYEKEE (reference sequence). The trim removed 6 bases at V and 5 bases at J, leaving 11 bases unmatched. This CDR3 comprises 15 residues. CDR3: CASTFHGTTDNEQFF. CDR3 DNA (partial): TGTGCCAGCACCTTTCACGGGACTACTGACAATGAG.

For this clone: The read ends 3 residues shy of where the CDR3 ends; the end is completed using the germline J gene. The chain has TRBV5-4 and TRBJ1-2, with TRBD1 identical over 7 bases. Germline CDR1 SGHNT, CDR2 YYREEE (reference sequence). The CDR3 covers 14 residues. Trimming removed 2 bases from V and 6 bases from J; junction bases left unmatched: 7. CDR3 region: CASSLQGTRDGYTF. The CDR3 bases that were read are TGTGCCAGCAGCTTACAGGGGACCCGGGATGGC. Full variable domain (outside the CDR3, taken from reference TRBV5-4 and TRBJ1-2): ETGVTQSPTHLIKTRGQQVTLRCSSQSGHNTVSWYQQALGQGPQFIFQYYREEENGRGNFPPRFSGLQFPNYSSELNVNALELDDSALYLCASSLQGTRDGYTFGSGTRLTVV.

Notes on this clone: From the germline J gene comes the end of the CDR3, since the read stops 3 residues before it. The V gene is TRBV7-6, the J gene TRBJ1-5; 12 bases are shared with TRBD1. The germline V gene encodes CDR1 SGHVS and CDR2 FNYEAQ. Trimming removed 5 bases from V and 6 bases from J; junction bases left unmatched: 5. The CDR3 extends over 15 amino acids. Incomplete CDR3 DNA: TGTGCCAGCAGCCTCGGGACAGGGGGCCCTCAGCCC. This encodes CASSLGTGGPQP. The whole CDR3 sequence reads CASSLGTGGPQPQHF.

The CDR3 sequence is CSAIRDRGDNQPQHF. The sequenced part of the CDR3 DNA is TGCAGTGCTATTCGAGACAGGGGGGACAATCAGCCC. The rearrangement uses TRBV20-1 and TRBJ1-5; 9 positions match TRBD1. The read gets to within 3 residues of the CDR3 end, and the germline J gene fills in the rest. This CDR3 is 15 amino acids long. Germline V gives CDR1 DFQATT, CDR2 SNEGSKA (reference sequence). V lost 4 bases to trimming and J lost 3 bases; unmatched junction nucleotides: 7.

Of note for this clone: The read halts 3 residues ahead of the CDR3 end, with the missing end drawn from the germline J gene. The chain is built from TRBV29-1 and TRBJ2-5, with TRBD1 identical over 8 bases. Trimming cost V 3 bases and J 6 bases; bases outside gene matches: 6. The CDR3 sequence is 13 residues long. Germline-derived CDR1 and CDR2 are SQVTM and ANQGSEA. CDR3 region: CSVERQGLKTQYF. The sequenced CDR3 bases are TGCAGCGTTGAGAGACAGGGGTTGAAGACC.

About this clone itself: The observed sequence ends 3 residues before the CDR3 terminus, with the missing tail filled in from the germline J gene. The V gene is TRBV20-1, the J gene TRBJ2-7, with a possible D match to TRBD1 (6 bases). The CDR3 loop spans 14 amino acids. The V end lost 6 bases, the J end lost 0 bases, and 15 bases lay between the germline ends. Germline assignment: CDR1 DFQATT and CDR2 SNEGSKA (reference sequence). CDR3 DNA, as far as it was read: TGCAGTGCCGAACCGACAGGCAACTCCTACGAG. Protein: CSAEPTGNSYE. The entire CDR3 protein is CSAEPTGNSYEQYF.

Points on this clone: The read is 3 residues too short to cover the CDR3 end, so that end is filled in from the germline J gene. This sequence joins TRBV20-1 and TRBJ1-1, with TRBD1 as a possible D gene (5 bases). Germline assignment: CDR1 DFQATT and CDR2 SNEGSKA (reference sequence). The CDR3 sequence is 19 residues long. Between the trimmed V and J ends, which lost 4 bases and 7 bases, there was a span of 34 bases. The covered CDR3 bases are TGCAGTGCTACCAAGCCCCGTTACCTTAGGGCAGGGTTGGTCGGTGAA. This encodes CSATKPRYLRAGLVGE. The full CDR3 sequence reads CSATKPRYLRAGLVGEAFF.

As to this clone: The read terminates 3 residues ahead of where the CDR3 ends, so the germline J gene completes it. The V call is TRBV7-8, the J call TRBJ2-2; 9 nucleotides agree with TRBD1. Trimming removed 2 bases from V and 3 bases from J; junction bases left unmatched: 7. Looked up from germline, CDR1 is SGHVS and CDR2 is FQNEAQ. The CDR3 sequence is 17 residues long. CDR3 DNA (partial): TGTGCCAGCAGCTTAAATTGGGACAGGGTTGACACCGGGGAG. It codes for CASSLNWDRVDTGE. The full CDR3 is CASSLNWDRVDTGELFF.

In regard to this clone: The read finishes 3 residues shy of the CDR3 end, and the germline J gene is used to complete it. The chain uses TRBV20-1 and TRBJ1-1; a weak D match, TRBD1 (5 bases). V was clipped by 6 bases and J by 4 bases, with 15 bases between them. CDR1 and CDR2 from the germline V gene are DFQATT and SNEGSKA (reference sequence). The CDR3 sequence is 13 residues long. The sequenced part of the CDR3 DNA is TGCAGTGCACCGGCGCAGGGTTTCACTGAA. It yields the protein CSAPAQGFTE. The full CDR3 protein is CSAPAQGFTEAFF.